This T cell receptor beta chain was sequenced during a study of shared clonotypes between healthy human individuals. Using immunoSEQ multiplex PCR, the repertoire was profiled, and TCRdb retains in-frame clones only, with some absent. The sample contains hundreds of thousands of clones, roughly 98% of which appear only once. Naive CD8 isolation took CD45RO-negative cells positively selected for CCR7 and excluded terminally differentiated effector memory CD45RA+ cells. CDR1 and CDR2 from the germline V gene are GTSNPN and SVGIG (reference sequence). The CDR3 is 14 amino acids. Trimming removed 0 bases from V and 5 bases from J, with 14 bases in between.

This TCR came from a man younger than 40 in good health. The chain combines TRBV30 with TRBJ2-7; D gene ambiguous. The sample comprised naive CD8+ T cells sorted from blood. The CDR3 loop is CAWSVEELSNEQYF. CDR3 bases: TGTGCCTGGAGTGTCGAGGAGTTGAGCAACGAGCAGTACTTC.